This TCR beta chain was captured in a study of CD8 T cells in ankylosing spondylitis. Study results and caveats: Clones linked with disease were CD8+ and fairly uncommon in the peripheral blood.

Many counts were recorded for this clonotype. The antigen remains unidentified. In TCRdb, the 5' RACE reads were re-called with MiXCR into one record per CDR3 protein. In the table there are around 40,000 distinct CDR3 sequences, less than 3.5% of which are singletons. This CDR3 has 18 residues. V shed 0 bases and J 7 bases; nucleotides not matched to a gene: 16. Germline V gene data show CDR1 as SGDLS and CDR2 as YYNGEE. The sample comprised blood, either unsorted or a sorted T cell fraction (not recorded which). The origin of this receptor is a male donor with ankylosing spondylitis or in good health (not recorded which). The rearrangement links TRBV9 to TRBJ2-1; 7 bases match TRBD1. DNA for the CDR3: TGTGCCAGCAGCGTAGCAGTTTTAAACAGGGGAATCAAAAATGAGCAGTTCTTC. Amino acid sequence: CASSVAVLNRGIKNEQFF.